The TCR beta chain described here comes from a study of blood T cell repertoires in COVID-19. At the level of the study: Specimens from acute and convalescent COVID-19 originated in the United States, Italy and Spain. Sources were T cells, B-cell-depleted T cells, or PBMCs; the material itself was cDNA or gDNA.

Authors' data handling: By means of reference gene primer amplification, nucleated cell counts were estimated. Profiled with immunoSEQ multiplex PCR; TCRdb holds only in-frame clones, not every one. V, J and clone size are those of that table, while D and trimming were read from the DNA. The data hold approximately 93,000 clones, with about 90% observed a single time. The length of the CDR3 is 14 residues. The junction had 5 bases not matched to a gene; V was cut back by 5 bases and J by 4 bases. The V gene's germline CDR1 is MNHEY and CDR2 SVGEGT. This rearrangement joins TRBV6-2 or TRBV6-3 to TRBJ2-5; TRBD2 agrees at 9 bases. The sequence came from a human donor in a cohort sampled during active COVID-19. The sequencing input was peripheral blood. The CDR3 reads CASSLSGRLETQYF. CDR3 in DNA: TGTGCCAGCAGTCTGAGCGGGAGGTTAGAGACCCAGTACTTC.